This T cell receptor (beta chain) is drawn from a study of glioma-infiltrating T cells after dendritic cell vaccination (dated by TCRdb to about 2016). Context from the whole study: A cohort of about 15 glioblastoma patients from Phase I and II dendritic cell vaccination trials was included, of whom 9 were newly diagnosed and 6 had recurrent disease. Between the early 2000s and the early 2010s, patients were given autologous tumor lysate-pulsed dendritic cell vaccination. To make the vaccine, monocyte-derived dendritic cells were cultured for 7 to 8 days with IL-4 and GM-CSF and then pulsed overnight with autologous tumor lysate. Each patient was given three intradermal dendritic cell vaccine injections, spaced two weeks apart, in the arm below the axilla. In glioblastoma patients vaccinated with dendritic cells, deep sequencing of TCR beta CDR3 regions served to measure tumor-infiltrating lymphocyte content and to compare repertoires between tumor and blood. TCR sequencing metrics, including TIL content and tumor-blood repertoire overlap, were correlated with survival after dendritic cell vaccination. General conclusions and limits of the study: TCR clonality showed no direct relationship with survival, which suggests that a diverse polyclonal response may be important. Longer time to progression and overall survival after dendritic cell vaccination were predicted by higher estimated pretreatment TIL content. The three-group TCR overlap response model was described as speculative and requiring prospective validation. The cohort was small and heterogeneous, with few patients having full blood and tumor sets and even fewer initial-recurrent tumor pairs.

Reading the germline V gene gives CDR1 SNHLY and CDR2 FYNNEI. V ends up 7 bases short and J 0 bases short, with an unmatched junction base count of 5. The CDR3, cysteine through phenylalanine, is 14 amino acids long. Of the read, only the CDR3 DNA is kept; its 42 bases are in frame from base 1. Points on this clone: Its antigen remains unidentified. Base qualities are not at hand, and no much larger clone is one base apart.

TCRB CDR3 regions were amplified from 2 ug genomic DNA, or all available DNA if less, using the immunoSEQ assay. Multiplex PCR used 60 forward primers for TCR V beta segments and 13 reverse primers for J beta segments. Synthetic control templates were spiked into each sample at limiting dilution to estimate reads per starting template. Reads of 87 bp were generated by sequencing on the Illumina HiSeq System. The authors processed their data as follows. PCR and sequencing errors were removed by merging closely related sequences with a nearest neighbor algorithm. TCR overlap was measured as the percentage of unique tumor TCR beta sequences also present in the same patient's peripheral blood. Held by TCRdb, this immuneACCESS table contains in-frame sequences only and omits some clones. Under half of the omission traces to an unresolved V gene where checked; the cause of the rest is unknown. The DNA was the basis for D and trimming; V, J and clone size are from that table. The sample data list fewer than 85,000 clones, and around 86% of these were observed just once. The biggest ten clones account for around 2% of the sample.

The sample's time point label is to be understood as: after dendritic cell vaccination, including at tumor progression/relapse. Patients were selected for having adequate residual fresh-frozen tumor tissue and more than two years of available survival data. None of the glioblastoma patients carried an isocitrate dehydrogenase mutation, although molecular status otherwise varied. PBMC were collected before vaccination, two weeks after the third vaccination, and at tumor progression if progression occurred. Genomic DNA was extracted with the Qiagen DNeasy Blood extraction Kit. Recombination linked TRBV2 to TRBJ2-7, with 8 bases in between that match TRBD1. The sample here was blood, taken after dendritic cell vaccination. The TCR comes from a human donor with glioblastoma. The nucleotides read TGTGCCAGCAAGAAACAGGGGGACTCCTACGAGCAGTACTTC. It is translated as CASKKQGDSYEQYF.